The rows below give T cell receptor beta chains drawn from one sample of a study of cytomegalovirus exposure and HLA in healthy donors. The method was immunoSEQ multiplex PCR; TCRdb's version includes in-frame clones alone and lacks a portion of them. This table has 120,000 or so clones, about 72% appearing once. The sequenced material came from PBMCs. The receptors here all came from a man aged 45 to 65 in good health and CMV-seropositive. The CDR3 runs from the conserved cysteine through the conserved F or W. Each record gives: D gene, V gene, J gene, clone size, CDR3 DNA, CDR3 protein. A D gene is named only where the DNA matches it firmly. Size is stated for part of the rows, as once, few or many counts, or as a class when the clone is expanded.

>TRBD2|TRBV5-1|TRBJ2-5|few
TGCGCCAGCAGCCAGATACTAGCGGGAGGGGCCCGGTACACCCAGTACTTC
CASSQILAGGARYTQYF
>.|TRBV19|TRBJ1-1|.
TGTGCCAGTAGTCATAAGGACAGAAGAGAGACTGAAGCTTTCTTT
CASSHKDRRETEAFF
>TRBD2|TRBV6-5|TRBJ2-3|.
TGTGCCAGCAGACTTAGCGGGGCTAGCACAGATACGCAGTATTTT
CASRLSGASTDTQYF
>TRBD2|TRBV14|TRBJ2-7|.
TGTGCCAGCAGCGCGACCCTGGGGGGGTACGAGCAGTACTTC
CASSATLGGYEQYF
>TRBD1|TRBV27|TRBJ1-2|.
TGTGCCAGCAGAGTACAGGGGGCAGGAGGCTACACCTTC
CASRVQGAGGYTF
>.|TRBV7-9|TRBJ2-2|few
TGTGCCAGCAGCTTAGGAGTCAGCGCGAACACCGGGGAGCTGTTTTTT
CASSLGVSANTGELFF
>.|TRBV5-5|TRBJ1-3|.
TGTGCCAGCAGCTTCGACAGCTCTGGAAACACCATATATTTT
CASSFDSSGNTIYF
>.|TRBV11-2|TRBJ1-1|.
TGTGCCAGCAGCTTGAGTATGCAGAACACTGAAGCTTTCTTT
CASSLSMQNTEAFF
>TRBD1|TRBV29-1|TRBJ2-3|.
TGCAGCGTTGAAAACAGGGGCAATAGCGCAGATACGCAGTATTTT
CSVENRGNSADTQYF
>TRBD1|TRBV10-1|TRBJ1-4|.
TGCGCCAGCGGGACAGGGGATGAAAAACTGTTTTTT
CASGTGDEKLFF
>TRBD2|TRBV27|TRBJ2-2|.
TGTGCCAGCAGGCCCACTAGCGGGATGAACACCGGGGAGCTGTTTTTT
CASRPTSGMNTGELFF
>TRBD1|TRBV5-1|TRBJ2-2|once
TGCGCCAGCAGCTCACAGGGGGCGGGGAACACCGGGGAGCTGTTTTTT
CASSSQGAGNTGELFF
>TRBD2|TRBV7-2|TRBJ2-5|.
TGTGCCAGCAGCTTTCTGTATGGCGGGGGGGTTGAGACCCAGTACTTC
CASSFLYGGGVETQYF
>.|TRBV27|TRBJ2-2|.
TGTGCCAGCAATCCCGGCGGCGGGGAGCTGTTTTTT
CASNPGGGELFF
>TRBD1|TRBV7-8|TRBJ2-3|few
TGTGCCAGCAGCCTCAGGGGGTCCGCAGATACGCAGTATTTT
CASSLRGSADTQYF
>.|TRBV7-2|TRBJ1-1|.
TGTGCCAGCAGCCCGATGACAGCTATGAACACTGAAGCTTTCTTT
CASSPMTAMNTEAFF
>TRBD1|TRBV18|TRBJ1-2|.
TGTGCCAGCTCACCTCAACAGGGGGCCGGTGGCTACACCTTC
CASSPQQGAGGYTF
>.|TRBV28|TRBJ1-2|.
TGTGCCAGCAGTTCCAACCCCGGCAGGGAAAACTATGGCTACACCTTC
CASSSNPGRENYGYTF
>TRBD1|TRBV27|TRBJ1-6|.
TGTGCCAGCAGTTTAGTACAGGGGCTAAGTTCACCCCTCCACTTT
CASSLVQGLSSPLHF
>TRBD2|TRBV28|TRBJ2-7|.
TGTGCCAGCAGTTTTAACTGGGGAACGACTAGCGGGAGGGAACTCTACGAGCAGTACTTC
CASSFNWGTTSGRELYEQYF
>TRBD2|TRBV9|TRBJ2-1|.
TGTGCCAGCAGCGCCGGGGATCCAGCGGGGGAGGAGCAGTTCTTC
CASSAGDPAGEEQFF
>TRBD1|TRBV19|TRBJ1-5|.
TGTGCCAGTAGACAGAAGCCGGGACAGGCCAATCAGCCCCAGCATTTT
CASRQKPGQANQPQHF
>TRBD1|TRBV2|TRBJ2-6|few
TGTGCCAGCAGTGAACTCGGAAAGGGGACAGGAAGGGCCAACGTCCTGACTTTC
CASSELGKGTGRANVLTF
>TRBD1|TRBV29-1|TRBJ1-4|.
TGCAGCGTCGCCCGGGACAGGGCTGAAAAACTGTTTTTT
CSVARDRAEKLFF
>TRBD1|TRBV6-6|TRBJ1-5|once
TGTGCCAGCAGAGCGACAGGGCATCAGCCCCAGCATTTT
CASRATGHQPQHF
>.|TRBV5-1|TRBJ1-4|.
TGCGCCAGCAGCACCCGGGGTGGGACTAATGAAAAACTGTTTTTT
CASSTRGGTNEKLFF
>TRBD2|TRBV19|TRBJ2-3|.
TGTGCCAGTAGTACCGTAGCGGGACGCACAGATACGCAGTATTTT
CASSTVAGRTDTQYF
>.|TRBV4-1|TRBJ1-5|.
TGCGCCAGCAGCCAAGAGGAAGGGGGAGTGAGCAATCAGCCCCAGCATTTT
CASSQEEGGVSNQPQHF
>.|TRBV5-6|TRBJ1-2|.
TGTGCCAGCAGCTTGGCCGGGGGGGGGCGGTCGGCGGGCTACACCTTC
CASSLAGGGRSAGYTF